A single sample is the source of the 11 T cell receptor beta chains below, sequenced in a study of T cell responses to AZD1222 COVID-19 vaccine. The method was immunoSEQ multiplex PCR; TCRdb's version includes in-frame clones alone and lacks a portion of them. This repertoire shows about 120,000 clones, 92% found once; its top ten account for 1.5% to 2%. The material was peripheral blood, obtained on day 0 of AZD1222 vaccination. These TCRs come from an adult in good health.

Written as DNA, the CDR3 is TGTGCCTGGACATACGCTAGCGCGGAGGGTGTTGTGCAGTACTTC. Translated: CAWTYASAEGVVQYF. The chain uses TRBV30 and TRBJ2-7; TRBD2 might be the D (6 bases). The V and J ends lost 4 bases and 9 bases respectively, with 25 bases between them. This CDR3 is built from 15 residues. Germline values: CDR1 GTSNPN, CDR2 SVGIG (reference sequence).

V is TRBV6-1 and J is TRBJ1-1; D perhaps matches TRBD1 (5 bases). Trimming removed 3 bases at V and 2 bases at J, with 10 bases between. Germline assignment: CDR1 MNHNS and CDR2 SASEGT. The CDR3 sequence is 14 residues long. The CDR3 is CASSDGGTNTEAFF. The CDR3, as DNA: TGTGCCAGCAGTGATGGGGGAACTAACACTGAAGCTTTCTTT.

This chain joins TRBV29-1 and TRBJ2-4; 8 bases are a match to TRBD1. The CDR3 length is 13 residues. The germline gives CDR1 SQVTM, CDR2 ANQGSEA. With 6 bases clipped from V and 8 bases from J, the junction kept 9 bases outside the gene matches. The CDR3 DNA is TGCAGCGTCGCGACAGGGGAAAGGGACATTCAGTACTTC. The encoded protein is CSVATGERDIQYF.

The chain carries TRBV11-1 and TRBJ2-7; 10 nucleotides agree with TRBD1. The CDR3 runs to 15 residues. Germline CDR1 reads SGHAT; CDR2 reads FQDESV (reference sequence). Losses at the gene ends were 5 bases for V and 5 bases for J; bases not matched to a gene: 9. CDR3 coding DNA: TGTGCCAGCAGCCGAAAACCGACAGGGGGCGACGAGCAGTACTTC. Translated, it gives CASSRKPTGGDEQYF. Drawing the rest from reference TRBV11-1 and TRBJ2-7, the complete variable domain is EAEVAQSPRYKITEKSQAVAFWCDPISGHATLYWYRQILGQGPELLVQFQDESVVDDSQLPKDRFSAERLKGVDSTLKIQPAELGDSAMYLCASSRKPTGGDEQYFGPGTRLTVT.

The chain employs TRBV5-1 and TRBJ1-5, with a tentative D call TRBD1 (5 bases). V was pared by 4 bases and J by 5 bases, with 16 bases between. This CDR3 has 15 residues. Germline V gene lookup returns CDR1 SGHRS and CDR2 YFSETQ. The CDR3 sequence is CASSDGTGRHQPQHF. Here the CDR3 DNA reads TGCGCCAGCAGCGACGGGACGGGGCGTCATCAGCCCCAGCATTTT.

CDR3 in amino acids: CASSPGAGNYGYTF. CDR3 bases: TGTGCCAGCTCACCAGGCGCAGGGAACTATGGCTACACCTTC. The chain employs TRBV18 and TRBJ1-2; D might be TRBD1 (5 bases). Germline V gives CDR1 KGHSH, CDR2 LQKENI. Trimming stripped 2 bases from V and 2 bases from J, with 9 bases between. The CDR3 contains 14 residues.

The chain employs TRBV19 and TRBJ1-2; no firm D call. The CDR3 is 13 residues long. Per germline, CDR1 LNHDA and CDR2 SQIVND (reference sequence). Trimming pared 4 bases from V and 8 bases from J, leaving 14 bases between. CDR3 DNA sequence: TGTGCCAGTAGTAGTGGCCCTGGGAGCGGCTACACCTTC. Translation: CASSSGPGSGYTF. The variable domain in full, completed from reference TRBV19 and TRBJ1-2, reads DGGITQSPKYLFRKEGQNVTLSCEQNLNHDAMYWYRQDPGQGLRLIYYSQIVNDFQKGDIAEGYSVSREKKESFPLTVTSAQKNPTAFYLCASSSGPGSGYTFGSGTRLTVV.

The rearrangement joins TRBV10-2 to TRBJ1-5; perhaps TRBD1 as D (5 bases). CDR3 length: 13 residues. Trimming removed 11 bases from V and 3 bases from J, with 14 bases in between. CDR1 WSHSY and CDR2 SAAADI come from the germline V gene. In DNA form, the CDR3 reads TGCGCCGTTAGTAACAGGCCCAATCAGCCCCAGCATTTT. Amino acids: CAVSNRPNQPQHF.

This clone was observed once. This sequence joins TRBV11-2 and TRBJ1-1; a weak D match, TRBD1 (5 bases). Trimming took off 5 bases at V and 0 bases at J, with 16 bases between the two ends. This CDR3 region has 16 residues. CDR1 and CDR2 (germline): SGHAT, FQNNGV. CDR3 sequence reads: CASSPGRAHMNTEAFF. CDR3 in DNA: TGTGCCAGCAGCCCGGGCAGGGCCCACATGAACACTGAAGCTTTCTTT.

The chain recombines TRBV4-1 with TRBJ2-1; 7 bases are a match to TRBD1. Germline loops: CDR1 MGHRA, CDR2 YSYEKL. The trim removed 1 base at V and 6 bases at J, leaving 6 bases unmatched. The CDR3 totals 15 residues. The CDR3 protein is CASSQGDRVSNEQFF. The CDR3 DNA sequence: TGCGCCAGCAGCCAAGGTGACAGGGTTAGCAATGAGCAGTTCTTC.

The chain is built from TRBV5-4 and TRBJ2-7; D tentatively fits TRBD1 or TRBD2 (6 bases each). CDR1 is SGHNT, CDR2 YYREEE, per germline (reference sequence). The CDR3 length is 15 residues. Trimming left V 2 bases short and J 2 bases short, with 14 bases between. CDR3 DNA: TGTGCCAGCAGCTTTAGTCTCGGGGGCGCCTACGAGCAGTACGTC. It codes for CASSFSLGGAYEQYV.